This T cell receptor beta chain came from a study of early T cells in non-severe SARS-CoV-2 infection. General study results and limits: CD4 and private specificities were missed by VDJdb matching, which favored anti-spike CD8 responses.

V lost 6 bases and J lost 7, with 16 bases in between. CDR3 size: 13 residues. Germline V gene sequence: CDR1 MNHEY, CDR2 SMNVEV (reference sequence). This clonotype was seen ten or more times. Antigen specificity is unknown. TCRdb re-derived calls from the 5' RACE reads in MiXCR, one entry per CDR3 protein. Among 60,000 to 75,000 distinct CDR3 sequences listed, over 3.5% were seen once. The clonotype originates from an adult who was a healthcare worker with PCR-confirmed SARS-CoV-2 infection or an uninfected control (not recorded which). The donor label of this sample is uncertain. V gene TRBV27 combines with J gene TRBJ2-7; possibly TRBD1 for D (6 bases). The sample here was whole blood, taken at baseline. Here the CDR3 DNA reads TGTGCCAGCAGAAGACAGGTGGGCTTTGAGCAGTACTTC. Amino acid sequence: CASRRQVGFEQYF.